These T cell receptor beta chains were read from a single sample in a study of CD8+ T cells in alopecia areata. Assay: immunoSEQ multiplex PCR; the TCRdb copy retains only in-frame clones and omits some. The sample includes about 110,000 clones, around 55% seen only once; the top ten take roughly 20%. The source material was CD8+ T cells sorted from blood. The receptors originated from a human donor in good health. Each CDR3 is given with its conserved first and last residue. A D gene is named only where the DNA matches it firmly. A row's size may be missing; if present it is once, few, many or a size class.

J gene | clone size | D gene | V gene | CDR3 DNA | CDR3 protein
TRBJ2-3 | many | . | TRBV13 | TGTGCCAGCAGCCCCCCCGGGCTACTAAGCACAGATACGCAGTATTTT | CASSPPGLLSTDTQYF
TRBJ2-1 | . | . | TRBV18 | TGTGCCAGCTCACCAAGGGGCGGGAACTCCTACAATGAGCAGTTCTTC | CASSPRGGNSYNEQFF
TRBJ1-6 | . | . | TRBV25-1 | TGTGCCAGCAGTGAAGCGGGCAGCCATTCACCCCTCCACTTT | CASSEAGSHSPLHF
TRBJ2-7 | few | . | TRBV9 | TGTGCCAGCAGCGTAGCGGCCGGGCGGGAGCAGTACTTC | CASSVAAGREQYF
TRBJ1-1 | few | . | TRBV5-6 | TGTGCCAGCAGCTTCGGACAAAACACTGAAGCTTTCTTT | CASSFGQNTEAFF
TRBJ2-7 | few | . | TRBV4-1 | TGCGCCAGCAGCCAAGAAATGAGGAAGGGTGAAGAGCAGTACTTC | CASSQEMRKGEEQYF
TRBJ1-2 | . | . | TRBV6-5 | TGTGCCAGCAGTGCCAGGGAATTCTTTGGCTACACCTTC | CASSAREFFGYTF
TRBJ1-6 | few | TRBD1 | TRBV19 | TGTGCCAGTAGTATCGGGACAGAGAATAATTCACCCCTCCACTTT | CASSIGTENNSPLHF
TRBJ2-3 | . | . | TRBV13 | TGTGCCAGCAGCTTAGATGGGGGAACCGATACGCAGTATTTT | CASSLDGGTDTQYF
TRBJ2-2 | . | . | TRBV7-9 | TGTGCCAGCAGCTTAGTACCGGAATCGAGGGATGATACCGGGGAGCTGTTTTTT | CASSLVPESRDDTGELFF
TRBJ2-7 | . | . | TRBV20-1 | TGCAGTGCTCCTCTTACTGGGGAGCAGTACTTC | CSAPLTGEQYF
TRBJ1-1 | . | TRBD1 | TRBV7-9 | TGTGCCAGCACCCCGGACAGGGGGCCCGAAGCTTTCTTT | CASTPDRGPEAFF
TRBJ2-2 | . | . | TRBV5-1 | TGCGCCAGCAGCTTGGACGGAAACACCGGGGAGCTGTTTTTT | CASSLDGNTGELFF
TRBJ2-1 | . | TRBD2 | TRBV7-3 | TGTGCCAGCAGCTTAATAGGACTAGCGAATTACAATGAGCAGTTCTTC | CASSLIGLANYNEQFF
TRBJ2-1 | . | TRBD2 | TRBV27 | TGTGCCAGCAGTCTACTAGCGGGGGGGCATGAGCAGTTCTTC | CASSLLAGGHEQFF
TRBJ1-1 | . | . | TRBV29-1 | TGCAGCGTTGACAGAACCTCCCTAGGGACTGAAGCTTTCTTT | CSVDRTSLGTEAFF
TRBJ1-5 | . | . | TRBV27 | TGTGCCAGCGGTATCTGGCAGCCCCAGCATTTT | CASGIWQPQHF
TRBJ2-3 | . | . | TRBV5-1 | TGCGCCAGCAGAGCCGGGCTGGGTAGATTAGATACGCAGTATTTT | CASRAGLGRLDTQYF
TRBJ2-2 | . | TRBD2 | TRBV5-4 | TGTGCCAGCAGCTCTAGCGGGGTGACCGGGGAGCTGTTTTTT | CASSSSGVTGELFF
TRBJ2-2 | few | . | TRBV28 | TGTGCCAGCAGTTTATGCTTCGAGTACCCCGGGGAGCTGTTTTTT | CASSLCFEYPGELFF
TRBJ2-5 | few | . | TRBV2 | TGTGCCAGCCCCGAGGACATGAACCAAGAGACCCAGTACTTC | CASPEDMNQETQYF
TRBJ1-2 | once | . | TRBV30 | TGTGCCTGGAGTGTAGAAGTTGCGGAAGGCTACACCTTC | CAWSVEVAEGYTF
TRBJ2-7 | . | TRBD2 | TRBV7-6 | TGTGCCAGCAGCCCAGGGACTAGCGGGGGGGCCCACGAGCAGTACTTC | CASSPGTSGGAHEQYF
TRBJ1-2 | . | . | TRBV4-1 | TGCGCCAGCAGCCAAGTCTCGATGGGTACCTATGGCTACACCTTC | CASSQVSMGTYGYTF
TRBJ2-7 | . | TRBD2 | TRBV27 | TGTGCCAGCAGTTCCGGGGGGGCCTCCTACGAGCAGTACTTC | CASSSGGASYEQYF
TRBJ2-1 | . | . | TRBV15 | TGTGCCACCAGCAGTAACAATGAGCAGTTCTTC | CATSSNNEQFF
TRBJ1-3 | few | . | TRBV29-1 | TGCAGCGTTGAAGATCCGGTCAACGGCCCGATATATTTT | CSVEDPVNGPIYF
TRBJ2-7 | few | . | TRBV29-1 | TGCAGCGTTGTACTTCCAACTAGTGACTACGAGCAGTACTTC | CSVVLPTSDYEQYF
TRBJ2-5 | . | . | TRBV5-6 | TGTGCCAGCAGCTTGGGACTAGGAGGGACCCAGTACTTC | CASSLGLGGTQYF
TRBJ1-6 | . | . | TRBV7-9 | TGTGCCAGCAGCCTCGAAAAGGCAGTAGAGAATTCACCCCTCCACTTT | CASSLEKAVENSPLHF
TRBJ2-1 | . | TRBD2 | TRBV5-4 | TGTGCCAGCAGCTTGCTAGCGGGGGAAGAGCAGTTCTTC | CASSLLAGEEQFF
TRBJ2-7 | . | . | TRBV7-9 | TGTGCCAGCAGCTTATCGGCAGTCTACGAGCAGTACTTC | CASSLSAVYEQYF
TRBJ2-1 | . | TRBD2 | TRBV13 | TGTGCCAGCAGCAACCCTAGCGGGGGGGCCTCCTACAATGAGCAGTTCTTC | CASSNPSGGASYNEQFF
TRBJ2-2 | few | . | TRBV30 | TGTGCCTGGACCGCCCGGGCGTGGGGGGAGCTGTTTTTT | CAWTARAWGELFF
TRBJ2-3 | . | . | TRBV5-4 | TGTGCCAGCAGCTTTCGTACGTTAGTGGGAACAGATACGCAGTATTTT | CASSFRTLVGTDTQYF
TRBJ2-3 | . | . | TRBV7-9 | TGTGCCAGCAGCCTAGTTGCCCCAGATACGCAGTATTTT | CASSLVAPDTQYF
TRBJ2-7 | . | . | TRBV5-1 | TGCGCCAGCAGCTGGGCCCAGCCCTACGAGCAGTACTTC | CASSWAQPYEQYF
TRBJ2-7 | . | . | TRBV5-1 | TGCGCCAGCAGCTTGGGATCAGGGTTAGGCCACGAGCAGTACTTC | CASSLGSGLGHEQYF
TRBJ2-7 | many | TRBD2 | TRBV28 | TGTGCCAGCAGGACTCTAGCGGGCCCCTCCTACGAGCAGTACTTC | CASRTLAGPSYEQYF
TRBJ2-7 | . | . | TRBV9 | TGTGCCAGCAGCGGGCCTAGCTCCTACGAGCAGTACTTC | CASSGPSSYEQYF
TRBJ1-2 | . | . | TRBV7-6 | TGTGCCAGCAGCTCTGGGGGGGACTATGGCTACACCTTC | CASSSGGDYGYTF
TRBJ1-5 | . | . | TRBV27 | TGTGCCAGCAGCTTACTCCCTGTTGAAGGGGTAAGTCAGCCCCAGCATTTT | CASSLLPVEGVSQPQHF
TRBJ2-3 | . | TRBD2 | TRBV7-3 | TGTGCCAGCAGCCATAGCGGGGGGGCAGATACGCAGTATTTT | CASSHSGGADTQYF
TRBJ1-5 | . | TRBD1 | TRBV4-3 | TGCGCCAGCAGCCGGGACAGGTTTAATCAGCCCCAGCATTTT | CASSRDRFNQPQHF
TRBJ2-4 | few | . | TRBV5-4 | TGTGCCAGCAGCTCCCTCCGGCAGGGTGGGACAAACATTCAGTACTTC | CASSSLRQGGTNIQYF
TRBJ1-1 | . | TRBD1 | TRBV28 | TGTGCCATCCAGGGGGACAGGGAGGGAACTGAAGCTTTCTTT | CAIQGDREGTEAFF
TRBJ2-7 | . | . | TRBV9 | TGTGCCAGCAGCGTAGCCAGCGGAAACTACGAGCAGTACTTC | CASSVASGNYEQYF
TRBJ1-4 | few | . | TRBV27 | TGTGCCAGCAGTTTTAGGCAGGCTCTTGCAACTAATGAAAAACTGTTTTTT | CASSFRQALATNEKLFF
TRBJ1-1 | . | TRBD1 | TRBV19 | TGTGCCAGTAGTATAGGAGTAAGAGGGACAGGGAACACTGAAGCTTTCTTT | CASSIGVRGTGNTEAFF
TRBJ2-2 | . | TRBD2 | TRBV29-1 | TGCAGCGTTGCCGGCGGGGGCGGGGAGCTGTTTTTT | CSVAGGGGELFF
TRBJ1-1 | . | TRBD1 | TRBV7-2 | TGTGCCAGCAGCCAGGGGGGAAACACTGAAGCTTTCTTT | CASSQGGNTEAFF
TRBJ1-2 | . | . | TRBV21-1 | TGTGCCAGCAGCAACCAAGCGGGGGGCGCGGGTCCTGGCTACACCTTC | CASSNQAGGAGPGYTF